A single sample gave rise to the 9 T cell receptor beta chains below, sequenced in a study of T cell responses to AZD1222 COVID-19 vaccine. Libraries were prepared by immunoSEQ multiplex PCR; TCRdb keeps only in-frame clonotypes and omits some of them. The sample records some 150,000 clones, roughly 90% being singletons. The sample here was peripheral blood, taken 28 days after the second AZD1222 dose. The receptors shown here come from an adult who received the AZD1222 COVID-19 vaccine.

The rearrangement uses TRBV27 and TRBJ2-3; 8 positions agree with TRBD2. The CDR3 spans 16 residues. Germline CDR1 reads MNHEY; CDR2 reads SMNVEV (reference sequence). The J segment lost 3 bases and the V segment lost 5 bases, leaving 10 bases of the junction unmatched. Written as DNA, the CDR3 is TGTGCCAGCAGTCAATTCACTAGCGGTATAACAGATACGCAGTATTTT. Its translation: CASSQFTSGITDTQYF.

The chain joins TRBV11-3 to TRBJ2-2; D remains unclear. Germline V gives CDR1 SGHNT, CDR2 YENEEA. V was pared by 3 bases and J by 6 bases, with 11 bases between. CDR3 length: 14 amino acids. The chain's CDR3 is CASSLVSFPGELFF. In nucleotides, the CDR3 is TGTGCCAGCAGCTTGGTATCTTTTCCCGGGGAGCTGTTTTTT.

The V gene is TRBV2, the J gene TRBJ1-6; weak D call: TRBD1 (6 bases). Germline V CDR1 and CDR2: SNHLY, FYNNEI. V was clipped by 8 bases and J by 4 bases, with 12 bases between them. The CDR3 sequence is 14 residues long. The CDR3 is CASGTRGYNSPLHF. The CDR3 DNA sequence: TGTGCCAGCGGGACGAGGGGGTATAATTCACCCCTCCACTTT.

The chain carries TRBV29-1 and TRBJ1-1; 7 nucleotides align to TRBD1. V lost 8 bases, J lost 7 bases, and 13 bases stayed unmatched. This CDR3 contains 13 residues. Germline CDR1 is SQVTM and CDR2 is ANQGSEA. CDR3 bases: TGCAGCCCCCGACAGATCAGGGGGGGTGAAGCTTTCTTT. Translated: CSPRQIRGGEAFF.

This sequence joins TRBV12-3 or TRBV12-4 and TRBJ2-3, with unresolved D. V was pared by 7 bases and J by 4 bases, with 9 bases between. The CDR3 sequence is 12 residues long. This chain's CDR3 is CASTLTPDTQYF. The CDR3 DNA reads TGTGCCAGCACCTTGACACCAGATACGCAGTATTTT.

The rearrangement uses TRBV10-3 and TRBJ1-1; tentatively, D is TRBD1 (6 bases). This CDR3 has 17 amino acids. V lost 7 bases and J 1 base, leaving 22 bases between the germline ends. The V gene's germline CDR1 is ENHRY and CDR2 SYGVKD. The CDR3 region is CAITAFEQGSGNTEAFF. The CDR3, as DNA: TGTGCCATCACCGCCTTTGAACAGGGCTCGGGGAACACTGAAGCTTTCTTT.

The chain joins TRBV13 to TRBJ2-1, with 7 bases lining up with TRBD2. The germline V gene has CDR1 PRHDT and CDR2 FYEKMQ (reference sequence). Trimming cost V 6 bases and J 9 bases; bases outside gene matches: 8. CDR3 length equals 13 residues. The CDR3 reads CASRLGGGTEQFF. Here the CDR3 DNA reads TGTGCCAGCAGACTTGGGGGAGGGACTGAGCAGTTCTTC.

Regarding this clone: Additional DNA sequences in this sample encode the identical CDR3. The CDR3 DNA reads TGTGCCAGTAGTATACCGGGAGGTGGGGAGACCCAGTACTTC. Encoded protein: CASSIPGGGETQYF. V and J are TRBV19 and TRBJ2-5, with 7 nucleotides matching TRBD2. After removal of 2 bases from V and 5 bases from J, the junction contained 5 bases not matched to a gene. This CDR3 is built from 14 residues. Per germline, CDR1 LNHDA and CDR2 SQIVND (reference sequence). The full variable domain, in which reference TRBV19 and TRBJ2-5 provide the parts outside the CDR3, is DGGITQSPKYLFRKEGQNVTLSCEQNLNHDAMYWYRQDPGQGLRLIYYSQIVNDFQKGDIAEGYSVSREKKESFPLTVTSAQKNPTAFYLCASSIPGGGETQYFGPGTRLLVL.

V usage is TRBV30 and J usage is TRBJ2-7; TRBD2 agrees at 9 bases. J gave up 0 bases and V 4 bases, and 7 bases lay outside the gene matches. The germline V gene has CDR1 GTSNPN and CDR2 SVGIG (reference sequence). The CDR3 is 15 amino acids. The CDR3 reads CAWNRLAGASYEQYF. The CDR3, as DNA: TGTGCCTGGAATAGGTTAGCGGGAGCCTCCTACGAGCAGTACTTC.